These 20 T cell receptor beta chains were all obtained from the same sample, sequenced in a study of shared clonotypes between healthy human individuals. Libraries were prepared by immunoSEQ multiplex PCR; TCRdb keeps only in-frame clonotypes and omits some of them. The repertoire holds about 990,000 clones, with roughly 74% as singletons. The sequencing input was memory CD4+ T cells from PBMCs. Specified subset: CD45RA-negative fraction. The receptors derive from a man in his late teens or twenties in good health. Some clones in this sample may be carry-over from other donors' samples.

This chain joins TRBV5-8 and TRBJ1-1, with D unclear. This CDR3 is 13 amino acids long. Looked up from germline, CDR1 is SGHTS and CDR2 is YDEGEE. V was shortened by 4 bases and J by 0 bases, with 7 bases between the two germline ends. CDR3 in DNA: TGTGCCAGCAGCGAAGTATTGAACACTGAAGCTTTCTTT. This encodes CASSEVLNTEAFF. Filled out from reference TRBV5-8 and TRBJ1-1, the complete variable domain reads EAGVTQSPTHLIKTRGQQATLRCSPISGHTSVYWYQQALGLGLQFLLWYDEGEERNRGNFPPRFSGRQFPNYSSELNVNALELEDSALYLCASSEVLNTEAFFGQGTRLTVV.

The V gene is TRBV4-1, the J gene TRBJ1-5; TRBD1 matches at 8 bases. After removal of 0 bases from V and 5 bases from J, the junction contained 9 bases not matched to a gene. Looked up from germline, CDR1 is MGHRA and CDR2 is YSYEKL. The CDR3 contains 17 residues. Here the CDR3 reads CASSQDRLAGGDQPQHF. The CDR3 coding sequence is TGCGCCAGCAGCCAAGATCGATTGGCAGGGGGCGATCAGCCCCAGCATTTT.

About this clone: Since a far larger clone is one base different, this is likely a read error. The sample contains more than one DNA sequence encoding this CDR3. The V call is TRBV7-2, the J call TRBJ1-1, with a weak D call TRBD1 (5 bases). V was cut by 5 bases and J by 5 bases, with 15 bases left in between. CDR1 and CDR2 from the germline V gene are SGHTA and FQGNSA. The CDR3 is 14 amino acids. The CDR3 loop is CASSPRTGGTEAFF. CDR3 nucleotide sequence: TGTGCCAGCAGCCCGAGAACGGGGGGTACTGAAGCTTTCTTT.

The chain carries TRBV20-1 and TRBJ2-7; weak D call: TRBD2 (6 bases). In germline, CDR1 is DFQATT, CDR2 SNEGSKA (reference sequence). Trimming removed 7 bases from V and 5 bases from J, with 12 bases in between. This CDR3 is built from 11 residues. CDR3 sequence reads: CSVRLVNEQYF. The CDR3 nucleotides read TGCAGTGTTCGACTAGTGAACGAGCAGTACTTC.

The chain couples TRBV7-8 to TRBJ1-5, with D possibly TRBD1 on 5 matching bases. Germline V gene lookup returns CDR1 SGHVS and CDR2 FQNEAQ. The V gene lost 3 bases and the J gene lost 7 bases, with 13 bases spanning the gap. The CDR3 contains 14 residues. DNA for the CDR3: TGTGCCAGCAGCTTGACAGAGGGAGGGCAGCCCCAGCATTTT. Its translation is CASSLTEGGQPQHF.

This clone was detected a few times. V is TRBV5-1 and J is TRBJ2-1; D unclear. V lost 4 bases and J 0 bases, leaving 14 bases between the germline ends. The CDR3 covers 16 residues. In germline, CDR1 is SGHRS, CDR2 YFSETQ. The CDR3 spells CASSGGGRSSYNEQFF. Here the CDR3 DNA reads TGCGCCAGCAGCGGCGGTGGGCGTAGCTCCTACAATGAGCAGTTCTTC.

The chain recombines TRBV7-2 with TRBJ2-1; TRBD1 agrees at 10 bases. The J segment lost 5 bases and the V segment lost 3 bases, leaving 4 bases of the junction unmatched. Germline V gene sequence: CDR1 SGHTA, CDR2 FQGNSA. The CDR3 runs 15 residues. The chain's CDR3 is CASSFIGQGDNEQFF. The DNA of the CDR3 is TGTGCCAGCAGCTTTATCGGACAGGGGGACAATGAGCAGTTCTTC.

The genes are TRBV4-1 and TRBJ1-2; TRBD1 agrees at 8 bases. This CDR3 is built from 15 residues. V was clipped by 4 bases and J by 8 bases; unmatched bases: 12. Germline V CDR1 and CDR2: MGHRA, YSYEKL. The chain's CDR3 is CASSPVGTGPSGYTF. For the CDR3, the DNA is TGCGCCAGCAGCCCCGTTGGGACAGGTCCCTCGGGCTACACCTTC.

CDR3 protein: CASSFPGVVGANVLTF. The CDR3 nucleotides read TGTGCCAGCAGCTTTCCGGGGGTGGTTGGGGCCAACGTCCTGACTTTC. The gene calls are TRBV5-8 and TRBJ2-6, with D possibly TRBD2 on 6 matching bases. The CDR3 extends over 16 amino acids. V lost 2 bases and J lost 3, with 12 bases in between. In germline, CDR1 is SGHTS, CDR2 YDEGEE.

The DNA of the CDR3 is TGTGCCAGCAGCTTGGGGCAGGGGAGGGCTGGCTACACCTTC. Translation gives CASSLGQGRAGYTF. This rearrangement joins TRBV5-4 to TRBJ1-2; D perhaps matches TRBD1 (6 bases). V lost 0 bases and J 7 bases, leaving 13 bases between the germline ends. Germline CDR1 is SGHNT and CDR2 is YYREEE (reference sequence). The CDR3 runs to 14 residues.

The chain joins TRBV5-4 to TRBJ2-1; TRBD1 or TRBD2 may be the D gene (5 bases each). V gave up 4 bases and J gave up 0 bases, with 14 bases separating them. Germline CDR1 SGHNT, CDR2 YYREEE (reference sequence). The CDR3 extends over 16 amino acids. The CDR3 here is CASSTGTTRSYNEQFF. The CDR3 DNA sequence: TGTGCCAGCAGCACCGGGACCACCCGCTCCTACAATGAGCAGTTCTTC. Filled out from reference TRBV5-4 and TRBJ2-1, the complete variable domain reads ETGVTQSPTHLIKTRGQQVTLRCSSQSGHNTVSWYQQALGQGPQFIFQYYREEENGRGNFPPRFSGLQFPNYSSELNVNALELDDSALYLCASSTGTTRSYNEQFFGPGTRLTVL.

Turning to this clone: Other DNA sequences from this sample encode an identical CDR3 as well. This rearrangement joins TRBV18 to TRBJ2-1, with 13 bases that match TRBD2. CDR1 and CDR2 from the germline V gene are KGHSH and LQKENI. The CDR3 loop spans 16 amino acids. With 3 bases clipped from V and 2 bases from J, the junction kept 1 base outside the gene matches. CDR3: CASSPGLAGAYNEQFF. The CDR3 nucleotides are TGTGCCAGCTCACCCGGACTAGCGGGGGCCTACAATGAGCAGTTCTTC.

The V gene is TRBV14, the J gene TRBJ2-5, with D hard to call. V shed 1 base and J shed 4 bases, with 7 bases lying between them. CDR3 length equals 13 residues. Germline values: CDR1 SGHDN, CDR2 FVKESK. CDR3 in amino acids: CASSQVLGETQYF. The DNA of the CDR3 is TGTGCCAGCAGCCAAGTTCTAGGAGAGACCCAGTACTTC. Supplemented by reference TRBV14 and TRBJ2-5, the full variable domain reads EAGVTQFPSHSVIEKGQTVTLRCDPISGHDNLYWYRRVMGKEIKFLLHFVKESKQDESGMPNNRFLAERTGGTYSTLKVQPAELEDSGVYFCASSQVLGETQYFGPGTRLLVL.

The chain employs TRBV5-1 and TRBJ1-1; 9 bases agree with TRBD1. J was trimmed by 0 bases and V by 3 bases; bases with no gene match: 6. This CDR3 spans 16 amino acids. Germline values: CDR1 SGHRS, CDR2 YFSETQ. CDR3 DNA: TGCGCCAGCAGCTCCGACAGGGGGACGATGAACACTGAAGCTTTCTTT. As protein: CASSSDRGTMNTEAFF.

This clone came up many times. The gene calls are TRBV28 and TRBJ2-7, with 10 bases identical to TRBD1. CDR3 length: 16 residues. Germline assignment: CDR1 MDHEN and CDR2 SYDVKM. The ends lost 4 bases at V and 1 base at J; junction bases unmatched: 7. CDR3 residues: CASSSPGQGRSYEQYF. The CDR3, as DNA: TGTGCCAGCAGTTCTCCGGGACAGGGGAGATCCTACGAGCAGTACTTC.

This chain uses TRBV19 with TRBJ2-7, with a possible D match to TRBD1 (5 bases). This CDR3 is built from 14 residues. Per germline, CDR1 LNHDA and CDR2 SQIVND (reference sequence). The V end lost 6 bases, the J end lost 2 bases, and 14 bases lay between the germline ends. CDR3 loop: CASRSRVPPYEQYF. DNA of the CDR3: TGTGCCAGTAGGTCCAGGGTTCCCCCCTACGAGCAGTACTTC.

The chain is built from TRBV6-5 and TRBJ2-7; D might be TRBD1 (6 bases). Trimming pared 5 bases from V and 3 bases from J, leaving 11 bases between. The CDR3 totals 13 residues. Germline values: CDR1 MNHEY, CDR2 SVGAGI. The CDR3 protein is CASSPLGGYEQYF. The CDR3 DNA sequence: TGTGCCAGCAGTCCCCTAGGGGGCTACGAGCAGTACTTC.

The CDR3 is CASSDFAGTGGSAGELFF. In DNA, the CDR3 is TGTGCCAGCAGTGACTTTGCCGGGACAGGGGGATCGGCCGGGGAGCTGTTTTTT. The genes are TRBV2 and TRBJ2-2, with 11 bases lining up with TRBD1. The CDR3 runs 18 residues. V shed 3 bases, J shed 6 bases, and the junction held 12 bases outside the gene matches. Germline V CDR1 and CDR2: SNHLY, FYNNEI.

The chain recombines TRBV21-1 with TRBJ1-2; the table gives TRBD1 as D, unverified against the DNA. TRBV21-1 is a known pseudogene. The CDR3 is made up of 13 amino acids. The CDR3 DNA reads TGTGCCTGCGAATTGGGACAGTACTATGGCTACACCTTC. As protein: CACELGQYYGYTF.

The table lists this clone with a count of one. The CDR3 sequence: CASSPSGRALTGELFF. CDR3 coding DNA: TGTGCCAGCAGCCCAAGCGGGAGGGCCCTCACCGGGGAGCTGTTTTTT. The genes are TRBV5-4 and TRBJ2-2, with TRBD2 matching 10 bases. Losses at the gene ends were 4 bases for V and 4 bases for J; bases not matched to a gene: 7. The germline CDR1 and CDR2 sequences are SGHNT and YYREEE (reference sequence). The CDR3 consists of 16 residues.